Following are 6 T cell receptor beta chains from one sample sequenced in a study of response to subunit inactivated influenza vaccine (dated 2018 in TCRdb). Library preparation was by RT-PCR. Sequencing used an Illumina HiSeq 2500. The public sequencing data were trimmed at Q25 with fastp and processed into clonotypes with MiXCR by TCRdb, which kept only in-frame beta chains. Each CDR3 protein appears once, grouped with its most common genes and DNA. The sample has under 850,000 distinct CDR3 sequences on record, around 20% of them singletons. Together, the top ten hold approximately 10% of the sample. The starting material was PBMCs from blood, obtained roughly 5 days after vaccination. These receptor sequences come from a man in his forties or fifties who received an inactivated influenza vaccine. Donor details come from another sample of the same person, matched by shared clones.

The rearrangement uses TRBV6-4 and TRBJ2-1, with D perhaps assigned TRBD1 or TRBD2 (6 bases each). The V end lost 2 bases, the J end lost 3 bases, and 11 bases lay between the germline ends. CDR3 length: 15 residues. Per germline, CDR1 MRHNA and CDR2 SNTAGT. The CDR3 nucleotides are TGTGCCAGCAGTGACAGACTAGGGGGCTACAATGAGCAGTTCTTC. This gives the protein CASSDRLGGYNEQFF.

This chain connects TRBV6-1 to TRBJ2-7; the D gene is possibly TRBD2 (5 bases). Germline loops: CDR1 MNHNS, CDR2 SASEGT. The CDR3 length is 13 residues. V was shortened by 6 bases and J by 6 bases, with 15 bases between the two germline ends. CDR3 protein: CASRAGLITEQYF. In nucleotides, the CDR3 is TGTGCCAGCAGGGCGGGCCTGATTACCGAGCAGTACTTC.

The CDR3 is CASRGEREGETQYF. DNA for the CDR3: TGTGCCAGCAGGGGGGAGAGGGAGGGCGAGACCCAGTACTTC. The chain carries TRBV25-1 and TRBJ2-5, with 7 positions matching TRBD2. Germline values: CDR1 MGHDK, CDR2 SYGVNS. This CDR3 region has 14 residues. V gave up 6 bases and J gave up 5 bases; unmatched junction bases: 9.

This clonotype has just a few counts. The rearrangement uses TRBV12-3 or TRBV12-4 and TRBJ2-1; 7 nucleotides match TRBD1. The CDR3 contains 12 residues. Trimming at V came to 7 bases and at J to 13 bases, leaving 10 bases not matched to a gene. CDR3 protein: CASTQTGKLQFF. CDR3 in DNA: TGTGCCAGCACCCAGACAGGGAAACTACAGTTCTTC.

V and J are TRBV7-9 and TRBJ2-2; D unclear. The CDR3 runs 12 residues. Trimming took off 5 bases at V and 7 bases at J, with 8 bases between the two ends. Per the germline V gene, CDR1 is SEHNR and CDR2 is FQNEAQ (reference sequence). The CDR3 DNA reads TGTGCCAGCAGCCTCCCACGCGGGGAGCTGTTTTTT. Encoded protein: CASSLPRGELFF.

CDR3 nucleotide sequence: TGCGCCAGCAGCCAAGTACTGGGACAGTCCTACGAGCAGTACTTC. Its translation is CASSQVLGQSYEQYF. The chain has TRBV4-3 and TRBJ2-7; 7 nucleotides agree with TRBD1. The V segment lost 1 base and the J segment 1 base; nucleotides outside the gene matches: 4. CDR1 is LGHNA and CDR2 is YSLEER in the germline V gene. The CDR3 consists of 15 residues.